This record looks at one T cell receptor (beta chain) sequence and its context. Which antigen it targets is not known. Base qualities were left out, and no much larger clone turns up one base away. The immunoSEQ Assay, a bias-controlled multiplex PCR, was used to amplify TCRbeta CDR3 regions from genomic DNA. Per the original workflow: The number of nucleated cells in each sample was estimated by amplification of reference gene primers within the assay. To quantify the absolute abundance of each unique TCRbeta CDR3 rearrangement, sequence reads were collapsed and filtered. For each sample, productive Simpson clonality was calculated as the square root of Simpson's diversity index over productive rearrangements. Sourced from immuneACCESS, this table was stored by TCRdb with only in-frame sequences that have V and J called. A share of the clones is absent; for the studies checked, an unresolved V gene accounts for under half, and the remainder has no known explanation. V and J calls and clone size follow that table, whereas D and trimming were derived from the DNA. The sample contains 85,000 to 110,000 clones, roughly 87% of them found a single time. The ten biggest clones cover approximately 3% of the sample.

V is clipped by 7 bases and J by 2 bases, and the sequence between their germline boundaries is 7 bases long. The CDR3 holds 12 amino acids from the cysteine to the phenylalanine. Of the read, only the CDR3 DNA is kept; its 36 bases are in frame from base 1. The germline V gene gives CDR1 as KGHDR and CDR2 as SFDVKD. The record originates from a study of blood T cell repertoires in COVID-19 (dated by TCRdb to about 2020). The study in broad terms: Samples from collaborators originated in the United States, Italy and Spain and spanned both the acute and convalescent phases of COVID-19. The material from the prospective study consisted of cDNA or gDNA derived from T cells, B-cell-depleted T cells, or PBMCs. Deeply sampled blood TCRbeta repertoires from subjects exposed to, actively infected with, or recovered from COVID-19 were included in the dataset. The repertoires were released in a freely available public database meant as a resource for research on the immune response to SARS-CoV-2. The samples were drawn from two sources: the first 160 participants of the ongoing ImmuneRACE study, and 1,254 subjects contributed by 6 global collaborators. Sample metadata almost always included a de-identified subject ID, COVID-19 status, age in years and sex. HLA class I and class II types, where available, came from metadata supplied by the sample provider rather than from assay-based typing.

Whole blood was collected in K2EDTA tubes by collaborating institutions according to the institutions' own protocols. Collaborator samples were shipped for TCRbeta analysis as frozen whole blood, isolated PBMCs, or DNA extracted from either sample type. Beyond this particular receptor, the publication reports: The amount of clinical and demographic metadata varied by source and participant and was provided uncurated.

Sequencing used peripheral blood. This chain joins TRBV24-1 to TRBJ1-2; TRBD1 could be the D gene, as 5 bases match. The TCR originated in a man aged 45-65 years in a cohort sampled during active COVID-19. The bases read TGTGCCACCAGCACAGGAAACTATGGCTACACCTTC. This gives the protein CATSTGNYGYTF.